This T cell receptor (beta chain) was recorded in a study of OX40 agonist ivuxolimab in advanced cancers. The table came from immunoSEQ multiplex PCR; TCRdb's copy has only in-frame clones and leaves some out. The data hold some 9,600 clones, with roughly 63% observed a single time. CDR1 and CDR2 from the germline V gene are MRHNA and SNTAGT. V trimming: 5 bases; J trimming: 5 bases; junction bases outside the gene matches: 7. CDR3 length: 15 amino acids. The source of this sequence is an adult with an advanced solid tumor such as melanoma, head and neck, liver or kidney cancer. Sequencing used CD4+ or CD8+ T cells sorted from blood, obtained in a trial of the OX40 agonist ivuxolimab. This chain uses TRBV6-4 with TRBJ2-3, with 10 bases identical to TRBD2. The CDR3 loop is CASSKLAGKEDTQYF. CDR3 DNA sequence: TGTGCCAGCAGTAAACTAGCGGGAAAGGAAGATACGCAGTATTTT.